A selection of T cell receptor beta chains follows, all from one sample in a study of blood T cells in healthy people across ages. TCRdb re-called the 5' RACE reads through MiXCR, storing one row per CDR3 protein. The data contain under 1,100,000 distinct CDR3 sequences, under 30% of them seen just once; the ten biggest clones take up around 0.75%. These same data were also listed under a study on T cells of mothers and their children.

Sequenced: blood. The receptor set was obtained from a girl aged 2 to 10 in good health. Both conserved end residues are part of each CDR3. The order of the fields is D gene, V gene, clone size, J gene, CDR3 DNA, CDR3 protein. The D gene is left open where the match is weak. Size is omitted from some rows. Given values are once, few, many or a class for expanded clones.

NA	TRBV29-1	NA	TRBJ1-2	TGCAGCGTTCGGACCCAGGGTTGGCCTGGCTACACCTTC	CSVRTQGWPGYTF
NA	TRBV5-1	NA	TRBJ2-1	TGCGCCAGCAGCTTGGGGTCCGGGTCCAATGAGCAGTTCTTC	CASSLGSGSNEQFF
TRBD1	TRBV6-6	few	TRBJ2-7	TGTGCCAGCACCGTCGACAGGGGGCAAGAGCAGTACTTC	CASTVDRGQEQYF
NA	TRBV28	few	TRBJ2-1	TGTGCCATCGCGGGTCACTCCTACAATGAGCAGTTCTTC	CAIAGHSYNEQFF
NA	TRBV6-5	NA	TRBJ2-1	TGTGCCAGCAGTTTGATCACCTCCGACTTCCCAAATGACAATGAGCAGTTCTTC	CASSLITSDFPNDNEQFF
NA	TRBV24-1	NA	TRBJ2-1	TGTGCCACCAGTGATATGTGGGGGGGCGGGAATGAGCAGTTCTTC	CATSDMWGGGNEQFF
NA	TRBV13	NA	TRBJ2-7	TGTGCCAGCAGCTTACGGGCCCTCGGCTACGAGCAGTACTTC	CASSLRALGYEQYF
NA	TRBV28	NA	TRBJ2-1	TGTGCCAGCTCCGGGCCGGGAGTACCCTACAATGAGCAGTTCTTC	CASSGPGVPYNEQFF
TRBD1	TRBV5-1	NA	TRBJ2-7	TGCGCCAGCAGCTGGGGGACAGGGGCGACCTACGAGCAGTACTTC	CASSWGTGATYEQYF
TRBD1	TRBV11-2	NA	TRBJ2-1	TGTGCCAGCAGCTCGAACCCCGGGACAGTCTACAATGAGCAGTTCTTC	CASSSNPGTVYNEQFF
NA	TRBV11-2	NA	TRBJ2-5	TGTGCCAGCAGCCCAAGCGTATCAGCAGAGACCCAGTACTTC	CASSPSVSAETQYF
NA	TRBV29-1	NA	TRBJ2-1	TGCAGCGTTAAGCCTCGCCACTACAATGAGCAGTTCTTC	CSVKPRHYNEQFF
NA	TRBV7-8	NA	TRBJ2-4	TGTGCCAGCAGCTTAGAGATAAAGGAGGGCCAGGACAAAAACATTCAGTACTTC	CASSLEIKEGQDKNIQYF
NA	TRBV12-3/TRBV12-4	NA	TRBJ2-1	TGTGCCAGCAGTCAATCCGACGACAATGAGCAGTTCTTC	CASSQSDDNEQFF
TRBD2	TRBV29-1	many	TRBJ2-1	TGCAGCTTACCGGGACTAGGTTACAATGAGCAGTTCTTC	CSLPGLGYNEQFF
NA	TRBV20-1	few	TRBJ2-1	TGCAGTGCTAAGGGTAGGAGGGAACCCCTCACTCATGAGCAGTTCTTC	CSAKGRREPLTHEQFF
TRBD2	TRBV6-4	NA	TRBJ2-1	TGTGTCAGCAGCCCCCGGCCACTAGCGGGGAATGAGCAGTTCTTC	CVSSPRPLAGNEQFF
NA	TRBV29-1	few	TRBJ2-5	TGCAGCGTTGAAAAAAAAGCTTTCCAAGAGACCCAGTACTTC	CSVEKKAFQETQYF
TRBD2	TRBV29-1	NA	TRBJ2-3	TGCAGCGTGCAGGGCCTAGCGGGACTCACAGATACGCAGTATTTT	CSVQGLAGLTDTQYF
NA	TRBV5-1	NA	TRBJ1-4	TGCGCCAGCAGCCTGGGGGCGGTACGCAATGAAAAACTGTTTTTT	CASSLGAVRNEKLFF